This is a list of T cell receptor beta chains from one sample in a study of blood T cells in healthy people across ages. TCRdb ran MiXCR on the 5' RACE reads and lists one entry per CDR3 protein. The sample includes hundreds of thousands of distinct CDR3 sequences, less than 30% of them seen just once. The sequencing input was blood. The receptors derive from a woman between 70 and 85 years old in good health. CDR3s include the opening cysteine and the closing phenylalanine or tryptophan. The D gene is left open where the match is weak. Clone sizes are given selectively: once, few, many, or a class where the clone is expanded.

d_call cdr3_length j_call clone_size v_call cdr3_nt cdr3_aa
TRBD1 18 TRBJ2-4 few TRBV28 TGTGCCAGCAGGCGTCCCGGGACAGACTCACTAGCCAAAAACATTCAGTACTTC CASRRPGTDSLAKNIQYF
. 16 TRBJ2-5 many TRBV7-9 TGTGCCAGCAGCTTATTGGCGCCTGGCCGGCGAGAGACCCAGTACTTC CASSLLAPGRRETQYF
. 17 TRBJ1-4 few TRBV14 TGTGCCAGCAGGAGCCGGGCCGACCGACCTCAGAATGAAAAACTGTTTTTT CASRSRADRPQNEKLFF
. 15 TRBJ2-5 . TRBV7-7 TGTGCTAGCAGCCAACTGGGCGGAGCCGAAGAGACCCAGTACTTC CASSQLGGAEETQYF
. 17 TRBJ2-2 . TRBV9 TGTGCCAGCAGCGGCCCCACAGGAGGGCGGGACACCGGGGAGCTGTTTTTT CASSGPTGGRDTGELFF
. 15 TRBJ1-1 . TRBV7-9 TGTGCCAGCAGCCTCTCATCGGGACAGAACACTGAAGCTTTCTTT CASSLSSGQNTEAFF
TRBD2 15 TRBJ2-5 . TRBV5-1 TGCGCCAGCAGCTTGGGTTCGCTAGCGGAAGAGACCCAGTACTTC CASSLGSLAEETQYF
TRBD2 13 TRBJ2-7 . TRBV3-1 TGTGCCAGCAGCCACGGGACTAGCTACGAGCAGTACTTC CASSHGTSYEQYF
TRBD1 12 TRBJ2-7 few TRBV6-2/TRBV6-3 TGTGCCAGCGCGACAGGGATTCACGAGCAGTACTTC CASATGIHEQYF
. 12 TRBJ1-2 few TRBV15 TGTGCCACCAGCGGGAAGAGAGGCGGCTACACCTTC CATSGKRGGYTF
. 16 TRBJ1-1 few TRBV29-1 TGCAGCGCCGGGGGCGAGCAGGCCCTCCCGAACACTGAAGCTTTCTTT CSAGGEQALPNTEAFF
TRBD2 14 TRBJ2-1 few TRBV11-1 TGTGCCAGCAGCTTAGCGGGAGGGATATATGAGCAGTTCTTC CASSLAGGIYEQFF
TRBD2 16 TRBJ2-2 . TRBV19 TGTGCCAGTAGTATTGGACTAGCGGGAGCCCCCGGGGAGCTGTTTTTT CASSIGLAGAPGELFF
. 17 TRBJ2-2 . TRBV4-1 TGCGCCAGCAGCCAAGAAGGGGGAATGGCGTGGGCCGGGGAGCTGTTTTTT CASSQEGGMAWAGELFF
. 12 TRBJ2-1 few TRBV3-1 TGTGCCAGCAGCCAACGGAGTCATGAGCAGTTCTTC CASSQRSHEQFF
TRBD1 15 TRBJ2-5 . TRBV15 TGTGCCACCAGCAGGACAGGGACAAAACAAGAGACCCAGTACTTC CATSRTGTKQETQYF
. 15 TRBJ1-1 few TRBV6-5 TGTGCCAGCAGTTCCTCAACAGACCCGAACACTGAAGCTTTCTTT CASSSSTDPNTEAFF
. 15 TRBJ2-1 . TRBV27 TGTGCCAGCAGTTACAGGCACCCCGGGGACAATAAGCAGTTCTTC CASSYRHPGDNKQFF
TRBD1 17 TRBJ1-3 . TRBV2 TGTGCCAGCAGTGAGATCTCCAGGACAGGCTCTGGAAACACCATATATTTT CASSEISRTGSGNTIYF
TRBD2 16 TRBJ2-1 . TRBV7-9 TGTGCCAGCAGCTCCCCCGTTAGCGGGAGTTTCTACGAGCAGTTCTTC CASSSPVSGSFYEQFF
. 12 TRBJ2-7 . TRBV29-1 TGCAGCGTTGGGGAGCGGGTATACGAGCAGTACTTC CSVGERVYEQYF
. 13 TRBJ1-1 . TRBV7-3 TGTGCCAGCAGCTTAGCTCGGGGCGCTGAAGCTTTCTTT CASSLARGAEAFF
. 15 TRBJ2-2 many TRBV20-1 TGCAGTGCTAGAGTGGGGGGCGTAGGGACCGGGGAGCTGTTTTTT CSARVGGVGTGELFF
. 15 TRBJ2-6 few TRBV6-1 TGTGCCAGCAGTGAATGGGGAGCTGGGGCCAACGTCCTGACTTTC CASSEWGAGANVLTF
. 13 TRBJ2-7 . TRBV6-2/TRBV6-3 TGTGCCAGCAGTTACGCGGCTAATTACGAGCAGTACTTC CASSYAANYEQYF
. 10 TRBJ1-1 . TRBV29-1 TGCAGCGCCAATGACGAGCGAGCTTTCTTT CSANDERAFF
TRBD1 16 TRBJ2-7 . TRBV18 TGTGCCAGCTCAATCACCCTAGGGACAGACCCCTACGAGCAGTACTTC CASSITLGTDPYEQYF
. 18 TRBJ2-7 few TRBV28 TGTGCCAGCAGTCCCTCGGAGGGAACCTCAGCCCACTACTACGAGCAGTACTTC CASSPSEGTSAHYYEQYF
TRBD2 17 TRBJ2-5 . TRBV5-1 TGCGCCAGCAGCTTGGCGACTAGCGGGGGGGCCGGGGAGACCCAGTACTTC CASSLATSGGAGETQYF
TRBD2 15 TRBJ2-5 many TRBV7-2 TGTGCCAGCAGCCAGACTAGCGGGAGCACGAAGACCCAGTACTTC CASSQTSGSTKTQYF
TRBD1 13 TRBJ1-2 . TRBV20-1 TGCAGTACTCTGGACAGGCTGGCGGCTGGCTACACCTTC CSTLDRLAAGYTF
. 14 TRBJ2-5 few TRBV19 TGTGCCAGTAGTATGACACCTGACAGGGAGACCCAGTACTTC CASSMTPDRETQYF
. 13 TRBJ2-7 . TRBV20-1 TGCAGTACCGTCACGGGCACCAGCTACGAGCAGTACTTC CSTVTGTSYEQYF
. 13 TRBJ2-1 . TRBV15 TGTGCCACCAGCAGGGGTAAGAGGGACGAGCAGTTCTTC CATSRGKRDEQFF
. 12 TRBJ2-3 . TRBV5-1 TGCGCCAGCAGCTCTCCGTCAGATACGCAGTATTTT CASSSPSDTQYF
. 11 TRBJ2-3 . TRBV24-1 TGTGCCACCAGTTACGCAGATACGCAGTATTTT CATSYADTQYF
TRBD2 13 TRBJ2-1 few TRBV29-1 TGCAGCGTTAGACTAGCGGGAAACAATGAGCAGTTCTTC CSVRLAGNNEQFF
TRBD1 16 TRBJ2-1 many TRBV13 TGTGCCAGCCTGATGGGAGCAGGGGGTTTATACAATGAGCAGTTCTTC CASLMGAGGLYNEQFF
TRBD2 15 TRBJ2-2 . TRBV7-2 TGTGCCAGCAGCTTTGGACTAGCGGGAGTCGGGGAGCTGTTTTTT CASSFGLAGVGELFF
. 12 TRBJ1-2 . TRBV29-1 TGCAGCGGTCGGGGCATAAACTATGGCTACACCTTC CSGRGINYGYTF
. 15 TRBJ2-6 few TRBV20-1 TGCAGTGCTCATAAACAGAGCTCTGGGGCCAACGTCCTGACTTTC CSAHKQSSGANVLTF
. 15 TRBJ1-2 . TRBV4-2 TGTGCCAGCAGCCAAGATCGAGGGTCCACCTATGGCTACACCTTC CASSQDRGSTYGYTF
. 15 TRBJ1-2 . TRBV29-1 TGCAGCGTCGCCGGACGAGGGGGAGGCGACTATGGCTACACCTTC CSVAGRGGGDYGYTF
. 15 TRBJ2-7 . TRBV10-3 TGTGCCATTAGCTTCCCGGGCCCCAGATCGAACGAGCAGTACTTC CAISFPGPRSNEQYF
TRBD2 16 TRBJ2-1 many TRBV20-1 TGCAGTGCTAGAGAACTTGGGACTAGAGGTTTCAATGAGCAGTTCTTC CSARELGTRGFNEQFF
TRBD1 18 TRBJ1-5 few TRBV12-3/TRBV12-4 TGTGCCAGCAGTTTTCGGGGACGTGGGACAGGGACTGCTCAGCCCCAGCATTTT CASSFRGRGTGTAQPQHF
. 15 TRBJ1-6 many TRBV12-3/TRBV12-4 TGTGCCAGCAGTTTAGCCCGCTCCTATAATTCACCCCTCCACTTT CASSLARSYNSPLHF
. 12 TRBJ2-3 . TRBV3-1 TGTGCCAGCAGCTACCCCCCCAATACGCAGTATTTT CASSYPPNTQYF
. 13 TRBJ2-3 . TRBV7-9 TGTGCCAGCAGCTTCTGGGAGAGAGATACGCAGTATTTT CASSFWERDTQYF
. 14 TRBJ2-3 . TRBV20-1 TGCAGTGCCCCCTCAGGGGCGGGCACAGATACGCAGTATTTT CSAPSGAGTDTQYF
TRBD2 16 TRBJ2-3 . TRBV20-1 TGCAGTGCTCTGGGACTAGCGGGGGTTAGCACAGATACGCAGTATTTT CSALGLAGVSTDTQYF
TRBD1 17 TRBJ2-6 few TRBV28 TGTGCCAGCAGCCCACAGGGGATAAGCTTTGGGGCCAACGTCCTGACTTTC CASSPQGISFGANVLTF
TRBD1 13 TRBJ1-1 . TRBV29-1 TGCAGCGTTGATCCGCCAGGGGGCGTCGGGGCTTTCTTT CSVDPPGGVGAFF
TRBD2 16 TRBJ2-1 . TRBV5-1 TGCGCCAGCAGCTTTCAACTAGCGGGAAGCTACAATGAGCAGTTCTTC CASSFQLAGSYNEQFF
. 12 TRBJ2-1 many TRBV11-1 TGTGCCAGCAGCTTAGTACCGAAGGGGCAGTTCTTC CASSLVPKGQFF